The 10 T cell receptor beta chains reported below all come from one sample, sequenced in a study of PD-L1 blockade in urothelial cancer. Generated by immunoSEQ multiplex PCR, the TCRdb table keeps only in-frame clones and is missing some. This sample has about 43,000 clones, with around 82% found just once. Documented time point: peripheral blood 6 weeks after treatment start. The sample was PBMCs, taken around atezolizumab (anti-PD-L1) treatment. Receptors were obtained from a man in his sixties with urothelial cancer.

The chain has TRBV5-1 and TRBJ1-1; TRBD1 agrees at 7 bases. Germline loops: CDR1 SGHRS, CDR2 YFSETQ. Losses at the gene ends were 2 bases for V and 5 bases for J; bases not matched to a gene: 9. This CDR3 contains 15 residues. The CDR3 DNA is TGCGCCAGCAGCTTCCTGACAGGGTCGGCGACTGAAGCTTTCTTT. Its protein is CASSFLTGSATEAFF.

CDR3 loop: CASATAGDTEAFF. CDR3 bases: TGTGCCAGCGCGACGGCGGGGGACACTGAAGCTTTCTTT. The rearrangement links TRBV6-1 to TRBJ1-1; D might be TRBD1 (5 bases). The germline V gene has CDR1 MNHNS and CDR2 SASEGT. The CDR3 covers 13 residues. V was pared by 8 bases and J by 3 bases, with 13 bases between.

This rearrangement joins TRBV9 to TRBJ2-3; the match to TRBD2 covers 10 bases. Germline lookup yields CDR1 SGDLS and CDR2 YYNGEE. The CDR3 covers 16 residues. Unmatched junction bases numbered 7, after V lost 4 bases and J lost 2 bases. The CDR3 protein is CASSPRTSGHTDTQYF. The CDR3 DNA reads as TGTGCCAGCAGCCCTAGGACTAGCGGACACACAGATACGCAGTATTTT.

This clone was detected only once. This CDR3 reads CASSPQLGGNQPQHF. The DNA of the CDR3 is TGTGCCAGCAGTCCCCAGTTGGGGGGAAATCAGCCCCAGCATTTT. This rearrangement joins TRBV28 to TRBJ1-5; the D gene is possibly TRBD1 (5 bases). Trimming left V 5 bases short and J 4 bases short, with 15 bases between. CDR3 size: 15 residues. From germline, CDR1 is MDHEN and CDR2 SYDVKM.

V is TRBV5-6 and J is TRBJ1-2; a possible D gene is TRBD1 (6 bases). Germline assignment: CDR1 SGHDT and CDR2 YYEEEE. V lost 0 bases and J lost 4, with 10 bases in between. This CDR3 has 14 amino acids. CDR3 sequence reads: CASSLDRASYGYTF. CDR3 sequence (DNA): TGTGCCAGCAGCTTGGACAGGGCCTCCTATGGCTACACCTTC.

The chain employs TRBV11-1 and TRBJ1-2; D gene ambiguous. Germline CDR1 and CDR2: SGHAT and FQDESV (reference sequence). The CDR3 totals 12 residues. V lost 0 bases, J lost 7 bases, and 6 bases lay in between. CDR3 loop: CASSLASSGYTF. Here the CDR3 DNA reads TGTGCCAGCAGCTTAGCCTCCTCTGGCTACACCTTC.

The gene calls are TRBV5-1 and TRBJ2-1; 11 bases map to TRBD1. The CDR3 runs to 15 residues. The ends lost 4 bases at V and 2 bases at J; junction bases unmatched: 2. CDR1 is SGHRS, CDR2 YFSETQ, per germline. The CDR3 sequence is CASSGGQGAYNEQFF. CDR3 DNA sequence: TGCGCCAGCAGCGGGGGACAGGGGGCCTACAATGAGCAGTTCTTC.

This clone was counted once. V gene TRBV15 combines with J gene TRBJ2-7; D is possibly TRBD1 (5 bases). Per the germline V gene, CDR1 is LNHNV and CDR2 is YYDKDF (reference sequence). The CDR3 sequence is 15 residues long. V lost 1 base and J 0 bases, leaving 10 bases between the germline ends. The CDR3 coding sequence is TGTGCCACCAGCAGAGGTCGGCAGGGCTCCTACGAGCAGTACTTC. Encoded protein: CATSRGRQGSYEQYF.

The V and J genes are TRBV27 and TRBJ1-4, with 7 nucleotides matching TRBD1. The germline V gene encodes CDR1 MNHEY and CDR2 SMNVEV (reference sequence). This CDR3 comprises 16 residues. V shed 8 bases, J shed 8 bases, and the junction held 17 bases outside the gene matches. In DNA, the CDR3 is TGTGCCAGCGCTCTTCGACGGGGGACAGAAGTAGAAAAACTGTTTTTT. Protein: CASALRRGTEVEKLFF. The entire variable domain, with the rest obtained from reference TRBV27 and TRBJ1-4, is as follows: EAQVTQNPRYLITVTGKKLTVTCSQNMNHEYMSWYRQDPGLGLRQIYYSMNVEVTDKGDVPEGYKVSRKEKRNFPLILESPSPNQTSLYFCASALRRGTEVEKLFFGSGTQLSVL.

The chain joins TRBV7-2 to TRBJ2-7; 9 nucleotides align to TRBD1. CDR1 is SGHTA, CDR2 FQGNSA, per germline. The V gene end was trimmed by 6 bases and the J gene end by 7 bases; junction bases not matched to a gene: 13. This CDR3 is 15 amino acids long. CDR3 DNA sequence: TGTGCCAGCAGTAGCAACTCCGGGACAGGGAGGGAGCAGTACTTC. It translates to CASSSNSGTGREQYF.